This T cell receptor beta chain is drawn from a study of shared clonotypes between healthy human individuals. The run depth of the assay was deep. Produced via immunoSEQ multiplex PCR; TCRdb's table is partial and in-frame only. The sample shows about 2.3 million clones, just over 90% of them seen only once. This CDR3 spans 13 amino acids. Looked up from germline, CDR1 is MNHNS and CDR2 is SASEGT. V dropped 9 bases and J dropped 7 bases, with 15 bases sitting between them. Input material: naive CD4+ T cells from PBMCs. The sample's subset: CD45RA+ positively selected. V is TRBV6-1 and J is TRBJ1-4, with D perhaps TRBD1 (5 bases). The sequence was collected from a man in his late teens or twenties in good health. Some clones in this sample may be carry-over from other donors' samples. The CDR3, as DNA: TGTGCCAGTACTCCGGGACTGGGTGAAAAACTGTTTTTT. Its translation is CASTPGLGEKLFF.